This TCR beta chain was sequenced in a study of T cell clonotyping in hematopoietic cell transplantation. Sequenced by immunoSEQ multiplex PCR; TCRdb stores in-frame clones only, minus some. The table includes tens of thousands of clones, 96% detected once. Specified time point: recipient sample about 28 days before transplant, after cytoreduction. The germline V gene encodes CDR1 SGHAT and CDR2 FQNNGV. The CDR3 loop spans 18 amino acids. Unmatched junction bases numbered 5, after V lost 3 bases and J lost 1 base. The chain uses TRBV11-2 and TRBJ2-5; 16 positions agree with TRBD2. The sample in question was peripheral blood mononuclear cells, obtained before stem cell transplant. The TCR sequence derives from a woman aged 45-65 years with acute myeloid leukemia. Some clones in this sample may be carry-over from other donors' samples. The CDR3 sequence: CASSLAGTSGGAQETQYF. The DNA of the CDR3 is TGTGCCAGCAGCTTGGCCGGGACTAGCGGGGGGGCCCAAGAGACCCAGTACTTC.